This TCR beta chain was sequenced during a study of blood T cell repertoires in COVID-19. This clone was seen a single time. Authors' processing steps: Reference gene primers were amplified, and this amplification served to estimate nucleated cell counts. TCRdb's table, derived via immunoSEQ multiplex PCR, lists solely in-frame clones and lacks some. V and J calls and clone size are copied from that table; D and trimming were computed from the DNA. The top ten hold about 4.2% of the sample, which has some 300,000 clones, 85% to 90% seen once. Sequenced input: PBMCs or T cells enriched from blood (not recorded which). The sequence came from a man between 25 and 39 years old who had recovered from COVID-19.

The CDR3 DNA sequence: TGTGCCAGCTCCGGCGGGGGGCAAGAGACCCAGTACTTC. It yields the protein CASSGGGQETQYF. This chain connects TRBV18 to TRBJ2-5; TRBD2 matches at 8 bases. The CDR3 extends over 13 amino acids. The germline gives CDR1 KGHSH, CDR2 LQKENI. V was clipped by 6 bases and J by 2 bases; unmatched bases: 2.